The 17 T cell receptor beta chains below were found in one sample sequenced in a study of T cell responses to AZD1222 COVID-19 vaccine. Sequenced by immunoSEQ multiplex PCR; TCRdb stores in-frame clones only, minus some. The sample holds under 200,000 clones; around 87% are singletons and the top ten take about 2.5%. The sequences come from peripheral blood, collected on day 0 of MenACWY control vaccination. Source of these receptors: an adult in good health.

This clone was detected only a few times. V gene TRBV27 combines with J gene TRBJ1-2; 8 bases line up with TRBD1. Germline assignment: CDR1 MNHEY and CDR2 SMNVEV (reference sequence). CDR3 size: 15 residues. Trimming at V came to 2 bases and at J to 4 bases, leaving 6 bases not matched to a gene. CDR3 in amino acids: CASSLGQGYGYGYTF. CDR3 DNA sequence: TGTGCCAGCAGTTTAGGACAGGGATACGGCTATGGCTACACCTTC.

The CDR3 reads CASSIDAIRPQHF. The CDR3 DNA reads TGTGCCAGTAGTATAGATGCGATCCGGCCCCAGCATTTT. This chain joins TRBV19 and TRBJ1-5; no firm D call. Germline V gene sequence: CDR1 LNHDA, CDR2 SQIVND (reference sequence). CDR3 length equals 13 residues. Trimming took off 0 bases at V and 9 bases at J, with 9 bases between the two ends.

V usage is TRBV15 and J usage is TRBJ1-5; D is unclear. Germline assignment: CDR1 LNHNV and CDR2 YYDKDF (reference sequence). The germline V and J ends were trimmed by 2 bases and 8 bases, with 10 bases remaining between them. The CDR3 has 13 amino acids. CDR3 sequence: CATSRSPGEPQHF. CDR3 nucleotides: TGTGCCACCAGCAGATCTCCCGGGGAGCCCCAGCATTTT.

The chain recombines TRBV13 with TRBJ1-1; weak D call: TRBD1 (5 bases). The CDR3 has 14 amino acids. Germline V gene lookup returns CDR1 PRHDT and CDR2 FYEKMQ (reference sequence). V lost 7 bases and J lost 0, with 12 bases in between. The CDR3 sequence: CASTRGGMNTEAFF. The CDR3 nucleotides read TGTGCCAGCACCCGGGGGGGGATGAACACTGAAGCTTTCTTT.

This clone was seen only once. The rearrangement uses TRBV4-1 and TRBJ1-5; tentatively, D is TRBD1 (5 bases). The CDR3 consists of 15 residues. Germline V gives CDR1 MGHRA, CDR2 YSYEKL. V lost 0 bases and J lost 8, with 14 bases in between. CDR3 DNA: TGCGCCAGCAGCCAAGATATGGGGGTGGGAGAGCCCCAGCATTTT. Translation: CASSQDMGVGEPQHF.

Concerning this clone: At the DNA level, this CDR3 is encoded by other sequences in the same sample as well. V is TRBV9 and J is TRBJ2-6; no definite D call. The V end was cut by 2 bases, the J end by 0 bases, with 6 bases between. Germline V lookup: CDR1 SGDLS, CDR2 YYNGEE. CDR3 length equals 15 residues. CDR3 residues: CASSVQGSGANVLTF. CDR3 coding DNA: TGTGCCAGCAGCGTTCAAGGCTCTGGGGCCAACGTCCTGACTTTC. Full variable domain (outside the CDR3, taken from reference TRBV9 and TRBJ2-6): DSGVTQTPKHLITATGQRVTLRCSPRSGDLSVYWYQQSLDQGLQFLIQYYNGEERAKGNILERFSAQQFPDLHSELNLSSLELGDSALYFCASSVQGSGANVLTFGAGSRLTVL.

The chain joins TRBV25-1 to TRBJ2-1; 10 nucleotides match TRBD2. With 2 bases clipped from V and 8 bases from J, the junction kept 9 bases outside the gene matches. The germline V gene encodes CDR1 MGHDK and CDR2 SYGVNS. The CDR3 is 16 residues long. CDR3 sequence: CASSEPSGGARYEQFF. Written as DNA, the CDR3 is TGTGCCAGCAGTGAACCTAGCGGGGGAGCAAGATATGAGCAGTTCTTC.

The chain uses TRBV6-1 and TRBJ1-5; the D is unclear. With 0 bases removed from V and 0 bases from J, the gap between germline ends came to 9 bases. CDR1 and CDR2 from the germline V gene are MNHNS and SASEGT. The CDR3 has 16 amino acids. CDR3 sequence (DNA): TGTGCCAGCAGTGAAGCAGGGCAGCTTAGCAATCAGCCCCAGCATTTT. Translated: CASSEAGQLSNQPQHF.

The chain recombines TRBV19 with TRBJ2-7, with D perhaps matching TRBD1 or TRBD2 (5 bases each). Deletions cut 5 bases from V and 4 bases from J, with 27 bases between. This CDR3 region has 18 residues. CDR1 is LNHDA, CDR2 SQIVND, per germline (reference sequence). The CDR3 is CASSPPTREEGIVYEQYF. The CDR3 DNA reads TGTGCCAGTAGTCCGCCGACAAGAGAAGAGGGGATTGTATACGAGCAGTACTTC.

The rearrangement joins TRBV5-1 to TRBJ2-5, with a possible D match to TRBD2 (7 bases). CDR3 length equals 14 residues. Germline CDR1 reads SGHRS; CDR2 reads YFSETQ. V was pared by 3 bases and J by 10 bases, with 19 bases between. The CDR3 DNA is TGCGCCAGCAGCTCAGGACTAGGGGGTAATATCCAGTACTTC. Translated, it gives CASSSGLGGNIQYF.

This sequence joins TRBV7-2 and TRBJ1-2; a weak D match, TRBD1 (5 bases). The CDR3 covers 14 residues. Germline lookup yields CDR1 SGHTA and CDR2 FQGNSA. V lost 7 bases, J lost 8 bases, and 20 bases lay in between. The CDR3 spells CASNRPGIQGGYTF. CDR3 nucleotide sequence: TGTGCCAGCAACAGACCAGGGATCCAGGGCGGCTACACCTTC.

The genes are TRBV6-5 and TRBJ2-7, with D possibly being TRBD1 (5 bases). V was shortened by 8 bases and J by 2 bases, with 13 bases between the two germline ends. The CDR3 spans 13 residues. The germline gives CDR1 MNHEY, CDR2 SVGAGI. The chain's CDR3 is CASQGRRTYEQYF. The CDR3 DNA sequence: TGTGCCAGCCAGGGCCGGCGGACCTACGAGCAGTACTTC.

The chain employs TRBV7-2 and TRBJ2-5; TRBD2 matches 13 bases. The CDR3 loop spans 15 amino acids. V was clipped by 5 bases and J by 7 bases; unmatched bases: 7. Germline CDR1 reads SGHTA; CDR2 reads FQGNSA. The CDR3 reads CASSTSGGARATQYF. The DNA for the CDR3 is TGTGCCAGCAGCACTAGCGGGGGGGCTCGGGCGACCCAGTACTTC.

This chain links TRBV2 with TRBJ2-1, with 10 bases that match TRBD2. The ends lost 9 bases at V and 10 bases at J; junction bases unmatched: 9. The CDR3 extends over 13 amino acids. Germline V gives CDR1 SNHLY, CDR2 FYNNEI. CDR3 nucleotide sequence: TGTGCCAGTACGACTAGCGGGCTCGCCGAGCAGTTCTTC. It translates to CASTTSGLAEQFF.

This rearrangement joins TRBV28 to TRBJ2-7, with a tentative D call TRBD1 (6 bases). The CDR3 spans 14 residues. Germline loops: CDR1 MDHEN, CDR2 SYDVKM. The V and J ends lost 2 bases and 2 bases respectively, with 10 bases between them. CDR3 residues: CASSLAEGAYEQYF. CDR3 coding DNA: TGTGCCAGCAGTTTAGCAGAGGGGGCCTACGAGCAGTACTTC.

This CDR3 is CASSSRQGNYGYTF. CDR3 nucleotide sequence: TGCGCCAGCAGCTCCCGACAGGGGAACTATGGCTACACCTTC. This chain uses TRBV5-1 with TRBJ1-2; 8 bases agree with TRBD1. V was pared by 3 bases and J by 2 bases, with 3 bases of the junction left unmatched. CDR1 is SGHRS, CDR2 YFSETQ, per germline. The CDR3 runs 14 residues.

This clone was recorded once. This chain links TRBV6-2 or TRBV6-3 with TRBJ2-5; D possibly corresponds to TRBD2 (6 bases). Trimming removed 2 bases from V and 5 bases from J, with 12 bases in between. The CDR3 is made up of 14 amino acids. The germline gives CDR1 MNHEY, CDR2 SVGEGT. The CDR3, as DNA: TGTGCCAGCAGTTACGGGGGGTTTGAGGAGACCCAGTACTTC. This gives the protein CASSYGGFEETQYF.